This T cell receptor (beta chain) was profiled in a study of T cell responses to AZD1222 COVID-19 vaccine. Across the whole study: Samples with a second dose at about 4 or about 12 weeks were pooled together. Points from the study as a whole: When two AZD1222 doses had been given, Spike-specific TCR breadth and depth rose. Clonal diversity may have been underestimated, and the donors were mostly white British, with more females than males.

Clones were read by immunoSEQ multiplex PCR, and TCRdb kept only the in-frame ones, dropping some. The repertoire has some 28,000 clones, more than 70% of them found once; the top ten carry roughly 5.9%. Regarding this clone: Its specificity is unknown.

Germline CDR1 is KGHSH and CDR2 is LQKENI. The CDR3 extends over 13 amino acids. Trimming cost V 4 bases and J 4 bases, with 7 bases left between them. The clonotype originates from an adult in good health. J is TRBJ1-4 and V is TRBV18, with D perhaps matching TRBD1 (5 bases). Sequences were derived from peripheral blood, sampled on day 0 of AZD1222 vaccination. DNA of the CDR3: TGTGCCAGCTCACGACAGTATAATGAAAAACTGTTTTTT. Protein product: CASSRQYNEKLFF.